This T cell receptor (beta chain) is from a study of control samples from healthy donors and cancer patients. The V end was cut by 1 base, the J end by 4 bases, with 10 bases between. The germline gives CDR1 SGHVS, CDR2 FQNEAQ. The CDR3 is 14 residues long. Measured with immunoSEQ multiplex PCR; TCRdb has only the in-frame clones, and not every one. The table has about 120,000 clones, roughly nine tenths seen once. The material sequenced was blood. The TCR comes from a man aged 18 to 29 in good health. The chain employs TRBV7-8 and TRBJ2-5; possibly TRBD1 for D (5 bases). The CDR3 here is CASSLDRQPETQYF. The CDR3 DNA is TGTGCCAGCAGCTTAGACAGGCAGCCAGAGACCCAGTACTTC.